A selection of T cell receptor beta chains follows, all from one sample in a study of glioma-infiltrating T cells after dendritic cell vaccination. The method was immunoSEQ multiplex PCR; TCRdb's version includes in-frame clones alone and lacks a portion of them. The repertoire includes 75,000 to 95,000 clones, roughly 84% of them detected once, and around 2.3% sits in the top ten. The source material was blood, sampled after dendritic cell vaccination. The receptors stem from a human donor with glioblastoma. CDR3s include the opening cysteine and the closing phenylalanine or tryptophan. The order of the fields is CDR3 protein, CDR3 DNA, J gene, D gene, V gene, clone size. A D gene is named only where the DNA matches it firmly. Size tells how often a clone was seen (once, few, many) or the class of an expanded clone, and some rows leave it out.

CAWSVLAGTNEKLFF | TGTGCCTGGAGTGTACTCGCGGGCACTAATGAAAAACTGTTTTTT | TRBJ1-4 | . | TRBV30 | .
CATGGLNEKLFF | TGCGCCACCGGGGGACTCAATGAAAAACTGTTTTTT | TRBJ1-4 | . | TRBV10-1 | once
CASMGRLAGHEQYF | TGTGCCAGCATGGGTCGACTAGCAGGCCACGAGCAGTACTTC | TRBJ2-7 | TRBD2 | TRBV2 | .
CASSGGQGRNQPQHF | TGTGCCAGCAGCGGGGGACAGGGTAGAAATCAGCCCCAGCATTTT | TRBJ1-5 | TRBD1 | TRBV5-6 | .
CASSNRSNRDGETQYF | TGCGCCAGCAGCAACCGTTCCAACAGGGACGGGGAGACCCAGTACTTC | TRBJ2-5 | . | TRBV5-1 | .
CASTPGANYGYTF | TGCGCCAGCACTCCGGGAGCTAACTATGGCTACACCTTC | TRBJ1-2 | . | TRBV5-1 | once
CSVKGTELAKNIQYF | TGCAGCGTGAAAGGGACAGAACTAGCCAAAAACATTCAGTACTTC | TRBJ2-4 | TRBD1 | TRBV29-1 | .
CASRPQAGTEAFF | TGTGCCAGCAGGCCTCAGGCGGGCACTGAAGCTTTCTTT | TRBJ1-1 | . | TRBV7-9 | .
CASSVGTGGVYGYTF | TGTGCCAGCAGTGTCGGGACAGGGGGCGTCTATGGCTACACCTTC | TRBJ1-2 | TRBD1 | TRBV6-1 | once
CASSQDEDGAYEQYF | TGCGCCAGCAGCCAAGATGAAGACGGAGCCTACGAGCAGTACTTC | TRBJ2-7 | . | TRBV4-3 | few
CAWSVGSVEQYF | TGTGCCTGGAGTGTCGGGAGTGTCGAGCAGTACTTC | TRBJ2-7 | . | TRBV30 | .
CASSLDLTSYEQYF | TGTGCCAGCAGCTTAGATCTAACCTCCTACGAGCAGTACTTC | TRBJ2-7 | . | TRBV7-9 | .
CASSPMSGLSNQPQHF | TGTGCCAGCAGCCCAATGTCCGGTCTGAGCAATCAGCCCCAGCATTTT | TRBJ1-5 | . | TRBV7-8 | .
CASSPGQVPGGYTF | TGTGCCAGCTCCCCGGGACAGGTACCGGGTGGCTACACCTTC | TRBJ1-2 | TRBD1 | TRBV18 | .
CASTSDRAAKNIQYF | TGTGCCAGCACCTCGGACAGGGCGGCCAAAAACATTCAGTACTTC | TRBJ2-4 | TRBD1 | TRBV2 | .
CASSYTGGTEAFF | TGTGCCAGCAGTTACACGGGGGGCACTGAAGCTTTCTTT | TRBJ1-1 | . | TRBV2 | .
CSVGEGRREQYF | TGCAGCGTTGGTGAGGGTAGGCGGGAGCAGTACTTC | TRBJ2-7 | . | TRBV29-1 | .
CASRLGGNEQYF | TGTGCCAGCCGTTTGGGAGGTAACGAGCAGTACTTC | TRBJ2-7 | . | TRBV2 | .
CASSPLTGGASEQYF | TGTGCCAGCAGCCCCTTGACAGGGGGCGCGTCGGAGCAGTACTTC | TRBJ2-7 | TRBD1 | TRBV7-8 | few
CASSVGGTIQETQYF | TGTGCCAGCAGCGTAGGTGGGACTATCCAAGAGACCCAGTACTTC | TRBJ2-5 | TRBD2 | TRBV9 | .
CASSTQGGYGYTF | TGTGCCAGTAGTACCCAGGGAGGATATGGCTACACCTTC | TRBJ1-2 | . | TRBV19 | .
CSAHRGDRGSYSNQPQHF | TGCAGCGCTCATAGGGGGGACAGGGGTTCCTATAGCAATCAGCCCCAGCATTTT | TRBJ1-5 | TRBD1 | TRBV29-1 | .
CASSRNSPTGGDGYTF | TGCGCCAGCAGCCGGAATTCCCCGACAGGGGGCGACGGCTACACCTTC | TRBJ1-2 | TRBD1 | TRBV5-1 | once
CASGGRSYGYTF | TGTGCCAGCGGTGGGCGGTCCTATGGCTACACCTTC | TRBJ1-2 | . | TRBV2 | .
CASSLVARGGNEQFF | TGTGCCAGCAGCTTAGTGGCCCGAGGGGGTAATGAGCAGTTCTTC | TRBJ2-1 | . | TRBV7-6 | .
CATGRVRGDTEAFF | TGTGCCACCGGGAGGGTGAGGGGAGACACTGAAGCTTTCTTT | TRBJ1-1 | . | TRBV2 | .
CAGSVSGGTIFTDTQYF | TGTGCCGGCAGTGTGTCGGGGGGGACTATCTTCACAGATACGCAGTATTTT | TRBJ2-3 | TRBD2 | TRBV6-4 | .